The clone carrying this T cell receptor (beta chain) appeared a few times. Authors' methods: Nucleated cell number was recorded as an estimate derived from reference gene primer amplification. Sequencing used immunoSEQ multiplex PCR; TCRdb keeps in-frame clones, though not all of them. V, J and clone size reflect that table, while D and trimming were determined from the DNA. The table has approximately 140,000 clones, over 80% seen once. The data stem from a study of blood T cell repertoires in COVID-19. Study background: The analysed material was cDNA or gDNA that came from T cells, B-cell-depleted T cells, or PBMCs.

A Seattle source enrolled patients during active infection and followed them longitudinally. This CDR3 has 15 amino acids. Germline-derived CDR1 and CDR2 are LNHDA and SQIVND (reference sequence). Trimming cost V 10 bases and J 3 bases; bases outside gene matches: 8. The TCR was taken from a man between 25 and 39 years old with COVID-19, enrolled during active disease. Specimen: peripheral blood. The chain employs TRBV19 and TRBJ2-2; the match to TRBD1 covers 10 bases. The CDR3 sequence is CATYGTGADTGELFF. CDR3 sequence (DNA): TGTGCCACCTACGGGACAGGGGCCGACACCGGGGAGCTGTTTTTT.